Listed here are 11 T cell receptor beta chains from one sample, sequenced in a study of Graves' ophthalmopathy and Graves' hyperthyroidism. RNA transcripts yielded amplified TCR beta CDR3 regions. HTBI primers primed a first-round RT-PCR, and a second-round multiplex PCR followed. From the multiplex PCR reads, TCRdb called clonotypes with MiXCR, one entry per CDR3 protein. The table lists 600,000 to 950,000 distinct CDR3 sequences, roughly 40% of them singletons, with roughly 46% in the top ten. The specimen was peripheral blood. Every receptor here comes from an adult man with Graves' ophthalmopathy.

This clonotype was recorded many times. V and J are TRBV9 and TRBJ1-2, with D possibly matching TRBD1 (6 bases). The CDR3 consists of 17 residues. Germline CDR1 reads SGDLS; CDR2 reads YYNGEE. Trimming removed 0 bases from V and 2 bases from J, with 17 bases in between. CDR3 DNA: TGTGCCAGCAGCGTAGGTGCCGCTCGGACAGCGAACTATGGCTACACCTTC. Its translation: CASSVGAARTANYGYTF.

The chain joins TRBV25-1 to TRBJ2-7, with TRBD1 matching over 8 bases. In germline, CDR1 is MGHDK, CDR2 SYGVNS. The CDR3 is 15 residues long. The trim removed 6 bases at V and 4 bases at J, leaving 11 bases unmatched. DNA for the CDR3: TGTGCCAGCAGCGTAGGCTCGGGACAGGTATACGAGCAGTACTTC. Translating it yields CASSVGSGQVYEQYF.

This clonotype was observed a handful of times. The chain combines TRBV15 with TRBJ1-5; 10 positions agree with TRBD1. Germline V gene sequence: CDR1 LNHNV, CDR2 YYDKDF (reference sequence). The CDR3 has 14 residues. Germline trimming cut 8 bases from V and 5 bases from J; bases unmatched to any gene: 6. DNA of the CDR3: TGTGCCACCGCCCCCGGGACAGGGGATCAGCCCCAGCATTTT. Translated: CATAPGTGDQPQHF.

The V gene is TRBV11-2, the J gene TRBJ1-1; TRBD1 aligns across 7 bases. The CDR3 sequence is 15 residues long. Germline V gene lookup returns CDR1 SGHAT and CDR2 FQNNGV. V dropped 4 bases and J dropped 6; count of bases not matched to a gene: 11. The CDR3 spells CASSSSGGVASEAFF. The CDR3 DNA reads TGTGCCAGCAGCTCCTCAGGGGGTGTCGCGTCTGAAGCTTTCTTT.

At least ten counts were recorded for this clonotype. The rearrangement uses TRBV14 and TRBJ1-6; 7 bases align to TRBD1. CDR1 and CDR2 from the germline V gene are SGHDN and FVKESK. J lost 7 bases, V lost 4 bases, and 7 bases had no gene match. This CDR3 is built from 15 residues. In nucleotides, the CDR3 is TGTGCCAGCAGCCTTGCCGGGACAGCAAATTCACCCCTCCACTTT. It is translated as CASSLAGTANSPLHF.

The CDR3 region has the DNA TGTGCCAGCAGTGAGGCGGGTGGGGGACAGGGTGAGCAGTTCTTC. Residues: CASSEAGGGQGEQFF. The chain is built from TRBV25-1 and TRBJ2-7; TRBD1 matches at 9 bases. The DNA end favors TRBJ2-1, so the J call may be wrong. CDR1 MGHDK and CDR2 SYGVNS come from the germline V gene. CDR3 length: 15 amino acids.

The rearrangement joins TRBV5-1 to TRBJ1-4, with 7 bases aligning to TRBD1. After removal of 3 bases from V and 5 bases from J, the junction contained 4 bases not matched to a gene. Germline CDR1 is SGHRS and CDR2 is YFSETQ. The CDR3 sequence is 14 residues long. In DNA form, the CDR3 reads TGCGCCAGCAGCTCGGGACAGCGCAATGAAAAACTGTTTTTT. It specifies CASSSGQRNEKLFF.

This clonotype occurred a few times. The chain joins TRBV2 to TRBJ1-6; TRBD1 matches at 7 bases. V was clipped by 5 bases and J by 6 bases; unmatched bases: 10. Germline V gives CDR1 SNHLY, CDR2 FYNNEI. The CDR3 has 16 residues. The CDR3 sequence is CASSSRKYRGNSPLHF. CDR3 DNA: TGTGCCAGCAGTTCACGTAAATACAGGGGTAATTCACCCCTCCACTTT.

This clonotype was detected only a few times. The J gene is TRBJ1-5, the V gene TRBV14; no reliable D call. The CDR3 loop spans 14 amino acids. Germline CDR1 and CDR2: SGHDN and FVKESK. Trimming cost V 1 base and J 1 base, with 5 bases left between them. CDR3 sequence (DNA): TGTGCCAGCAGCCAAGCGACCAGCAATCAGCCCCAGCATTTT. This codes for CASSQATSNQPQHF.

The chain combines TRBV2 with TRBJ2-7; maybe TRBD2 (6 bases). V lost 8 bases to trimming and J lost 7 bases, with 18 bases between them. The CDR3 is 13 amino acids. CDR1 and CDR2 from the germline V gene are SNHLY and FYNNEI. CDR3: CASVENGGGEQYF. Here the CDR3 DNA reads TGTGCCAGCGTTGAAAACGGGGGTGGTGAGCAGTACTTC.

The chain is built from TRBV15 and TRBJ1-4; D is perhaps TRBD1 (5 bases). V was shortened by 0 bases and J by 8 bases, with 13 bases between the two germline ends. From germline, CDR1 is LNHNV and CDR2 YYDKDF (reference sequence). The CDR3 is made up of 15 amino acids. Written as DNA, the CDR3 is TGTGCCACCAGCAGAGATGGGGCCCGAGGCGAAAAACTGTTTTTT. As protein: CATSRDGARGEKLFF. Using reference TRBV15 and TRBJ1-4 for the parts outside the CDR3, the full variable domain is DAMVIQNPRYQVTQFGKPVTLSCSQTLNHNVMYWYQQKSSQAPKLLFHYYDKDFNNEADTPDNFQSRRPNTSFCFLDIRSPGLGDTAMYLCATSRDGARGEKLFFGSGTQLSVL.